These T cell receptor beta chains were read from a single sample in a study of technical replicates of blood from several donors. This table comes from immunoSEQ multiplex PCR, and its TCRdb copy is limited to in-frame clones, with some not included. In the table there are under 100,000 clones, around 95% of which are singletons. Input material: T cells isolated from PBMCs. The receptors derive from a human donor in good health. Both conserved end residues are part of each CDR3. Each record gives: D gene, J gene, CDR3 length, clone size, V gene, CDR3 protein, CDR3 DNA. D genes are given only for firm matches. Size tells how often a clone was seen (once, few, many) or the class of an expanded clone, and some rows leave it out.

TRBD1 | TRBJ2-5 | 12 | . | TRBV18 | CASSHRGETQYF | TGTGCCAGCTCACACAGGGGAGAGACCCAGTACTTC
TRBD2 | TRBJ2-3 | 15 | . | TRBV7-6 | CASSGGLAGADTQYF | TGTGCCAGCAGCGGGGGACTAGCGGGAGCGGATACGCAGTATTTT
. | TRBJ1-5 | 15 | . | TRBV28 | CASTTDWGHPQPQHF | TGTGCCAGCACCACGGACTGGGGTCACCCACAGCCCCAGCATTTT
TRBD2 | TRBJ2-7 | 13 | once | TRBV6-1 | CATDGSGSYEQYF | TGTGCCACCGACGGTAGCGGGAGTTACGAGCAGTACTTC
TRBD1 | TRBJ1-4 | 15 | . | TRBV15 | CATSRVDRAGEKLFF | TGTGCCACCAGCAGAGTTGACAGGGCGGGGGAAAAACTGTTTTTT
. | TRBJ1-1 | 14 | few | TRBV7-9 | CASSRQAESTEAFF | TGTGCCAGCTCCCGACAGGCGGAGAGCACTGAAGCTTTCTTT
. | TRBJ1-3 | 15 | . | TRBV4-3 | CASSQYIWGGNTIYF | TGCGCCAGCAGCCAATATATATGGGGCGGAAACACCATATATTTT
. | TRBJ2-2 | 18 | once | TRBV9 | CASSVEPSGAGNTGELFF | TGTGCCAGCAGCGTAGAGCCCTCGGGAGCCGGGAACACCGGGGAGCTGTTTTTT
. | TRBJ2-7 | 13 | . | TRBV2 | CASSLTGSYEQYF | TGTGCCAGCAGTTTAACAGGATCCTACGAGCAGTACTTC
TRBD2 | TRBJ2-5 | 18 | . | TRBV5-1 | CASSFLAGASFGQETQYF | TGCGCCAGCAGCTTTCTAGCGGGAGCGTCTTTCGGCCAAGAGACCCAGTACTTC
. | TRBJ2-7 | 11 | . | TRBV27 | CASSSYNEQYF | TGTGCCAGCAGTTCTTATAACGAGCAGTACTTC
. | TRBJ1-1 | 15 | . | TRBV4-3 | CASSQEQALSTEAFF | TGCGCCAGCAGCCAAGAGCAGGCTCTGAGCACTGAAGCTTTCTTT
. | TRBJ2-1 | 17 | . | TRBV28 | CASSTYSGNILVNEQFF | TGTGCCAGCAGTACTTACTCCGGGAATATTTTAGTCAATGAGCAGTTCTTC
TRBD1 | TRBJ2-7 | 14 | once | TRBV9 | CASSPGQGIYEQYF | TGTGCCAGCAGCCCGGGACAGGGGATCTACGAGCAGTACTTC
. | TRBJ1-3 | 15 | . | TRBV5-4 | CASSPDMSSGNTIYF | TGTGCCAGCAGCCCGGACATGAGCTCTGGAAACACCATATATTTT
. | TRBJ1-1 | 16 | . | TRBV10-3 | CAISGRTGAVGTEAFF | TGTGCCATCAGTGGCCGTACAGGTGCCGTCGGCACTGAAGCTTTCTTT
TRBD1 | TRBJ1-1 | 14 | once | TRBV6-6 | CASSPRGANTEAFF | TGTGCCAGCAGCCCCAGGGGGGCAAACACTGAAGCTTTCTTT
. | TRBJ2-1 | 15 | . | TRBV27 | CASSPGLPTYNEQFF | TGTGCCAGCAGTCCGGGACTCCCCACCTACAATGAGCAGTTCTTC
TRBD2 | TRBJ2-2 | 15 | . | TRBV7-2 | CASSLLSGAAGELFF | TGTGCCAGCAGCCTCCTTAGCGGGGCGGCCGGGGAGCTGTTTTTT
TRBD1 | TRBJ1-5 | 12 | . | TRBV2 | CASGTALQPQHF | TGTGCCAGCGGGACAGCTCTTCAGCCCCAGCATTTT
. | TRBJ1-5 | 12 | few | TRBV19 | CASSGWSQPQHF | TGTGCCAGTAGTGGATGGAGTCAGCCCCAGCATTTT
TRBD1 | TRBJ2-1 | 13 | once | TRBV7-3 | CASSTGQGIPQFF | TGTGCCAGCAGCACGGGACAGGGTATTCCCCAGTTCTTC
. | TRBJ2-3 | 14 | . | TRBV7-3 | CASSLGLGGDTQYF | TGTGCCAGCAGCTTAGGGCTGGGGGGAGATACGCAGTATTTT
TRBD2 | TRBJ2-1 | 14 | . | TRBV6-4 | CASSAVAGSIREFF | TGTGCCAGCAGTGCCGTAGCGGGTTCTATCAGGGAGTTCTTC
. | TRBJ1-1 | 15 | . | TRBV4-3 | CASSQVWQGSTEAFF | TGCGCCAGCAGCCAAGTCTGGCAGGGGTCCACTGAAGCTTTCTTT
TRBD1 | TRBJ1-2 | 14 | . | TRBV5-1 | CASSGGLTGSGYTF | TGCGCCAGCAGCGGGGGGTTGACAGGGTCTGGCTACACCTTC
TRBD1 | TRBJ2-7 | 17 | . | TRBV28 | CASSRITRTGISYEQYF | TGTGCCAGCAGCCGGATCACGAGGACAGGGATCTCCTACGAGCAGTACTTC
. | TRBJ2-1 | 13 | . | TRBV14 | CASSQVVNNEQFF | TGTGCCAGCAGCCAAGTTGTAAACAATGAGCAGTTCTTC
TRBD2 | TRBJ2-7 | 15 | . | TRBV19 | CASSKTSGSPYEQYF | TGTGCCAGTAGTAAGACTAGCGGGTCTCCCTACGAGCAGTACTTC
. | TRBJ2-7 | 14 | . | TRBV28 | CASRRWQGIYEQYF | TGTGCCAGCAGACGATGGCAGGGGATTTACGAGCAGTACTTC
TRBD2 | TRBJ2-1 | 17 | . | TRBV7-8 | CASSSDKGGRGYNEQFF | TGTGCCAGCAGCTCCGATAAAGGCGGGAGGGGCTACAATGAGCAGTTCTTC
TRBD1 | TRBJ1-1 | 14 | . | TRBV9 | CASSGQGPNTEAFF | TGTGCCAGCAGCGGACAGGGACCGAACACTGAAGCTTTCTTT
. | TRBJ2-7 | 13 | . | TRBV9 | CASSVGTPYEQYF | TGTGCCAGCAGCGTCGGGACTCCCTACGAGCAGTACTTC
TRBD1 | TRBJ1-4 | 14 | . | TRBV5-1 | CASSFPGQGGKLFF | TGCGCCAGCAGCTTCCCGGGACAGGGGGGAAAACTGTTTTTT
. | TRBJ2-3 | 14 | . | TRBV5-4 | CASSLQGFTDTQYF | TGTGCCAGCAGCTTGCAGGGTTTCACAGATACGCAGTATTTT
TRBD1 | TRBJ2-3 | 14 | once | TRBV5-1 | CASRRDSDTDTQYF | TGCGCCAGCAGGAGGGACAGCGACACAGATACGCAGTATTTT
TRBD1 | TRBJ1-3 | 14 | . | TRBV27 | CASKDRATGNTIYF | TGTGCCAGCAAAGACAGGGCTACTGGAAACACCATATATTTT
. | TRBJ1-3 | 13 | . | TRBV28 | CASSTVGGNTIYF | TGTGCCAGCTCCACAGTGGGTGGAAACACCATATATTTT
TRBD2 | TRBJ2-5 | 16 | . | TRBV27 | CASSALGLAGKETQYF | TGTGCCAGCAGTGCCTTAGGACTAGCGGGGAAAGAGACCCAGTACTTC
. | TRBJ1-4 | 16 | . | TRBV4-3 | CASSQDWTSTNEKLFF | TGCGCCAGCAGCCAAGATTGGACATCAACTAATGAAAAACTGTTTTTT
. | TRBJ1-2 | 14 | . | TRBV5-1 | CASSGDGGVAGYTF | TGCGCCAGCAGCGGGGACGGAGGGGTGGCTGGCTACACCTTC
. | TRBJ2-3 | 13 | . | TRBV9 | CASSPLAGDTQYF | TGTGCCAGCAGCCCCCTAGCAGGAGATACGCAGTATTTT
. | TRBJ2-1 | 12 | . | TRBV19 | CASTRGYNEQFF | TGTGCCAGTACGCGGGGTTACAATGAGCAGTTCTTC
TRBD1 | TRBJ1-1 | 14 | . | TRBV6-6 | CASSYLSGTDEAFF | TGTGCCAGCAGTTACCTTTCCGGGACAGATGAAGCTTTCTTT
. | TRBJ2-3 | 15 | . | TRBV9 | CASSIGGLSADTQYF | TGTGCCAGCTCCATCGGGGGACTCTCCGCAGATACGCAGTATTTT
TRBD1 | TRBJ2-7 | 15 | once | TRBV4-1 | CASSQKTGYGPEQYF | TGCGCCAGCAGCCAGAAGACAGGGTATGGTCCCGAGCAGTACTTC
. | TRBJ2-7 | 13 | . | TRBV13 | CASSPEGAYEQYF | TGTGCCAGCAGCCCCGAGGGTGCCTACGAGCAGTACTTC
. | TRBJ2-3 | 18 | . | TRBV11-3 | CASSLDHWGSESTDTQYF | TGTGCCAGCAGCTTAGACCACTGGGGCAGCGAGAGCACAGATACGCAGTATTTT
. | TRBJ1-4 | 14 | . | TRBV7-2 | CASSLGGINEKLFF | TGTGCCAGCAGCTTAGGAGGAATAAATGAAAAACTGTTTTTT
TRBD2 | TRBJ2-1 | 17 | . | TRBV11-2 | CASSFASGRPTYNEQFF | TGTGCCAGCAGCTTCGCTAGCGGGAGGCCAACTTACAATGAGCAGTTCTTC
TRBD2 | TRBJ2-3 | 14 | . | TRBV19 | CASSVTSGTDTQYF | TGTGCCAGTAGTGTGACTAGCGGCACAGATACGCAGTATTTT
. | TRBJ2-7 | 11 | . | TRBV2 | CASRVILEQYF | TGTGCCAGCAGGGTGATACTCGAGCAGTACTTC
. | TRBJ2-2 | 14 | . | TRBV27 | CASSLSLGGGELFF | TGTGCCAGCAGTTTATCACTGGGGGGCGGGGAGCTGTTTTTT